The 15 T cell receptor beta chains listed next were all sequenced from one sample in a study of blood T cell repertoires in COVID-19. Measured with immunoSEQ multiplex PCR; TCRdb has only the in-frame clones, and not every one. There are some 120,000 clones in the sample; around 82% occur only once, and about 18% lies in the top ten. Sequencing was carried out using peripheral blood. These receptors were obtained from a man aged 25-45 years with COVID-19, enrolled during active disease.

The genes are TRBV7-2 and TRBJ1-3, with D tentatively TRBD1 (5 bases). Germline V gene data show CDR1 as SGHTA and CDR2 as FQGNSA. This CDR3 contains 14 residues. The V gene lost 3 bases and the J gene lost 1 base, with 7 bases spanning the gap. CDR3 DNA sequence: TGTGCCAGCAGCTTTCCAGGGTCTGGAAACACCATATATTTT. Translated: CASSFPGSGNTIYF.

The genes are TRBV7-9 and TRBJ2-5, with D maybe TRBD1 (5 bases). The V end was cut by 4 bases, the J end by 3 bases, with 15 bases between. Germline-derived CDR1 and CDR2 are SEHNR and FQNEAQ (reference sequence). The CDR3 is 15 amino acids. CDR3 DNA sequence: TGTGCCAGCAGCTCGAACCTAAGGGGAAAAGAGACCCAGTACTTC. This gives the protein CASSSNLRGKETQYF.

This clone was seen a single time. V gene TRBV19 combines with J gene TRBJ2-1; D unresolved. The CDR3 is 11 amino acids. V gave up 5 bases and J gave up 5 bases, with 4 bases separating them. In germline, CDR1 is LNHDA, CDR2 SQIVND (reference sequence). CDR3 bases: TGTGCCAGTAGTGAGGACAATGAGCAGTTCTTC. It is translated as CASSEDNEQFF. Using reference TRBV19 and TRBJ2-1 for the parts outside the CDR3, the full variable domain is DGGITQSPKYLFRKEGQNVTLSCEQNLNHDAMYWYRQDPGQGLRLIYYSQIVNDFQKGDIAEGYSVSREKKESFPLTVTSAQKNPTAFYLCASSEDNEQFFGPGTRLTVL.

The chain combines TRBV4-1 with TRBJ2-7; 9 bases are a match to TRBD1. With 6 bases clipped from V and 4 bases from J, the junction kept 7 bases outside the gene matches. Germline V CDR1 and CDR2: MGHRA, YSYEKL. This CDR3 is 14 amino acids long. CDR3 sequence: CASRSTGGTYEQYF. For the CDR3, the DNA is TGCGCCAGCAGGAGCACAGGGGGCACATACGAGCAGTACTTC.

The CDR3 loop is CASSITGGSGGYTF. In DNA, the CDR3 is TGTGCCAGCAGTATTACAGGGGGCTCAGGGGGCTACACCTTC. The chain couples TRBV28 to TRBJ1-2; TRBD1 agrees at 9 bases. With 5 bases clipped from V and 8 bases from J, the junction kept 9 bases outside the gene matches. Germline CDR1 reads MDHEN; CDR2 reads SYDVKM. This CDR3 has 14 residues.

V usage is TRBV5-1 and J usage is TRBJ2-1; 7 bases line up with TRBD1. The junction had 12 bases not matched to a gene; V was cut back by 5 bases and J by 7 bases. CDR1 is SGHRS, CDR2 YFSETQ, per germline. The CDR3 has 15 amino acids. The CDR3 DNA is TGCGCCAGCAGTATTATACAGGGGATATCTAATGAGCAGTTCTTC. Protein: CASSIIQGISNEQFF.

This chain links TRBV5-1 with TRBJ2-7; D perhaps matches TRBD2 (5 bases). CDR1 SGHRS and CDR2 YFSETQ come from the germline V gene. Trimming shortened V by 0 bases and J by 6 bases, and 10 bases separated the two germline ends. This CDR3 contains 13 residues. The CDR3 loop is CASSLGGFGEQYF. The DNA for the CDR3 is TGCGCCAGCAGCTTGGGAGGGTTCGGCGAGCAGTACTTC.

This chain joins TRBV7-9 and TRBJ2-3, with 11 bases identical to TRBD2. Germline V gives CDR1 SEHNR, CDR2 FQNEAQ (reference sequence). V trimming: 4 bases; J trimming: 2 bases; junction bases outside the gene matches: 5. CDR3 length: 16 amino acids. CDR3 in DNA: TGTGCCAGCAGCTCCTCGACTAGCGGGGTCACAGATACGCAGTATTTT. It codes for CASSSSTSGVTDTQYF. The full variable domain, its missing parts supplied by reference TRBV7-9 and TRBJ2-3, is DTGVSQNPRHKITKRGQNVTFRCDPISEHNRLYWYRQTLGQGPEFLTYFQNEAQLEKSRLLSDRFSAERPKGSFSTLEIQRTEQGDSAMYLCASSSSTSGVTDTQYFGPGTRLTVL.

This clone was detected only once. This chain connects TRBV18 to TRBJ2-7; D unresolved. The germline gives CDR1 KGHSH, CDR2 LQKENI. V was clipped by 2 bases and J by 6 bases, with 8 bases between them. This CDR3 is built from 12 residues. This CDR3 is CASSPTFSEQYF. The CDR3 nucleotides are TGTGCCAGCTCACCAACATTCAGCGAGCAGTACTTC. Variable domain in full (rest from reference TRBV18 and TRBJ2-7): NAGVMQNPRHLVRRRGQEARLRCSPMKGHSHVYWYRQLPEEGLKFMVYLQKENIIDESGMPKERFSAEFPKEGPSILRIQQVVRGDSAAYFCASSPTFSEQYFGPGTRLTVT.

This clone was recorded a few times. The chain has TRBV5-1 and TRBJ2-1; 9 positions agree with TRBD2. CDR1 and CDR2 from the germline V gene are SGHRS and YFSETQ. This CDR3 has 15 residues. After removal of 4 bases from V and 6 bases from J, the junction contained 8 bases not matched to a gene. The CDR3 sequence: CASSGGRGGLNEQFF. The CDR3, as DNA: TGCGCCAGCAGCGGAGGGCGGGGGGGCCTCAATGAGCAGTTCTTC.

The chain has TRBV2 and TRBJ1-1, with D unclear. The CDR3 runs to 12 residues. V lost 7 bases and J lost 4, with 10 bases in between. Germline CDR1 SNHLY, CDR2 FYNNEI. As DNA, the CDR3 is TGTGCCAGCAAAACCAGGTTCACTGAAGCTTTCTTT. It yields the protein CASKTRFTEAFF.

This clone was counted a few times. The genes are TRBV5-1 and TRBJ1-1; D perhaps matches TRBD1 (5 bases). V lost 0 bases and J 5 bases, leaving 14 bases between the germline ends. CDR1 and CDR2 (germline): SGHRS, YFSETQ. The CDR3 totals 15 residues. The CDR3, as DNA: TGCGCCAGCAGCTTGGAGGGGAGGATTGGGACTGAAGCTTTCTTT. This translates into CASSLEGRIGTEAFF.

This chain joins TRBV11-3 and TRBJ2-2; 7 nucleotides line up with TRBD2. Germline lookup yields CDR1 SGHNT and CDR2 YENEEA. CDR3 size: 15 residues. Germline trimming cut 4 bases from V and 5 bases from J; bases unmatched to any gene: 7. CDR3 bases: TGTGCCAGCAGCTCCCGAGCGGGATGGACCGGGGAGCTGTTTTTT. Its translation is CASSSRAGWTGELFF. The full variable domain, completed using reference TRBV11-3 and TRBJ2-2, is EAGVVQSPRYKIIEKKQPVAFWCNPISGHNTLYWYLQNLGQGPELLIRYENEEAVDDSQLPKDRFSAERLKGVDSTLKIQPAELGDSAVYLCASSSRAGWTGELFFGEGSRLTVL.

A few counts support this clone. The V and J genes are TRBV6-5 and TRBJ2-3; 8 bases agree with TRBD2. Germline CDR1 MNHEY, CDR2 SVGAGI. V trimming: 2 bases; J trimming: 4 bases; junction bases outside the gene matches: 2. CDR3 length equals 14 residues. CDR3 in amino acids: CASSYGRGADTQYF. The CDR3 bases are TGTGCCAGCAGTTACGGGCGGGGGGCAGATACGCAGTATTTT.

The rearrangement joins TRBV6-2 or TRBV6-3 to TRBJ2-1, with 8 bases identical to TRBD1. Germline V gene lookup returns CDR1 MNHEY and CDR2 SVGEGT. This CDR3 region has 14 residues. The V segment lost 6 bases and the J segment 2 bases; nucleotides outside the gene matches: 3. Written as DNA, the CDR3 is TGTGCCAGCAGCCCAGGGGGCACCTACAATGAGCAGTTCTTC. It specifies CASSPGGTYNEQFF.